This T cell receptor (beta chain) was sequenced in a study of CD8 T cells in Susac syndrome. General study results and limits: The study admitted that it had a relatively small number of individuals in its TCR sequencing and HLA analysis.

Reverse transcription of about 0.45 to 1 ug RNA was performed with random hexamers. The authors amplified TCR beta CDR3 across 54 Vbeta and 13 Jbeta using immunoSEQ multiplex PCR. TCRdb re-called the immunoSEQ multiplex PCR reads with MiXCR, one entry per CDR3 protein. The table records 150,000 to 200,000 distinct CDR3 sequences, about 92% of them present only once. The V end lost 5 bases, the J end lost 3 bases, and 10 bases lay between the germline ends. Germline values: CDR1 LNHDA, CDR2 SQIVND (reference sequence). The CDR3 consists of 13 residues. Turning to this clonotype: Its antigen is still unknown.

CD8+ and CD4+ T cells circulating in blood were sequenced for TCR beta. Negative isolation yielded the CD8+ and CD4+ T cells, while FACS enriched the TEMRA cells. This TCR derives from a human donor in good health. The genes are TRBV19 and TRBJ2-5; weak D call: TRBD1 (6 bases). Sequences were obtained from CD4+ T cells from PBMCs. CDR3 bases: TGTGCCAGTAGTGGGTCAGGGGAAGAGACCCAGTACTTC. Its translation is CASSGSGEETQYF. The full variable domain, in which reference TRBV19 and TRBJ2-5 provide the parts outside the CDR3, is DGGITQSPKYLFRKEGQNVTLSCEQNLNHDAMYWYRQDPGQGLRLIYYSQIVNDFQKGDIAEGYSVSREKKESFPLTVTSAQKNPTAFYLCASSGSGEETQYFGPGTRLLVL.